This T cell receptor (beta chain) was retrieved from a study of regulatory T cells in long-lasting Graves disease. For this clonotype: What it binds is unknown.

Sequencing libraries for TCR beta were prepared with iRepertoire HTBI primers and Arm-PCR of CDR3 regions. TCRdb itself ran the multiplex PCR reads through MiXCR, one entry per CDR3 protein. The sample lists fewer than 500,000 distinct CDR3 sequences; around 15% were seen once. V lost 6 bases to trimming and J lost 7 bases, with 19 bases between them. The CDR3 is 14 amino acids. From germline, CDR1 is LGHNA and CDR2 YNFKEQ. Study-wide results and limits: For persistent Graves' patients, TCR diversity was lower than for newly diagnosed ones.

Sample time point: newly diagnosed GD, antithyroid drugs for less than 3 months. The TCR library was made from RNA that had been extracted from PBMCs in TRIzol. This sample also appeared in a second study, on T cells in Graves' hyperthyroidism and ophthalmopathy. That paper states: HTBI primers were used for first-round RT-PCR of the TCR CDR3. Ophthalmopathy and stable hyperthyroidism were told apart by a 13 V-J model.

J is TRBJ2-7 and V is TRBV4-2; D may be TRBD2 (5 bases). The sequence was collected from a man aged 40-50 years with Graves disease. This material consisted of peripheral blood mononuclear cells (PBMCs), taken at new diagnosis, from a patient treated with antithyroid drugs. CDR3 sequence (DNA): TGTGCCAGCAGGCAAAGGGAAACTAGTGGGGAGCAGTACTTC. This sequence encodes CASRQRETSGEQYF.